This TCR beta chain was observed in a study of memory CD4+ T cells and cytomegalovirus serostatus (dated by TCRdb to the late 2010s). Some background on the complete study: A total of around 35 healthy Belgian adults, of whom 9 were CMV seropositive and roughly 24 were CMV seronegative, were included in the cohort. To replicate a published TCR-based CMV serostatus classifier, the study sequenced CD4+ memory TCRbeta repertoires from a Belgian cohort whose cytomegalovirus serostatus was known. Broad study findings and their caveats: Among the 150 or so previously reported CMV-associated TCRbeta sequences, some 70 showed up in the CD4+ memory repertoires, with each one found in between one and five individuals. Unlike the original study, which covered naive and memory CD4+ and CD8+ populations, the Belgian study sequenced only CD4+CD45RO+ memory cells. For CMV serostatus prediction, a median bootstrapped AUC of approximately 0.95 was reached with the original framework, and a median bootstrapped AUC of about 0.89 was reached with a US-trained random forest. On the Belgian cohort, the classifier built on the original framework reached a median bootstrapped AUC of about 0.95, with a 95% CI of 0.76-1.00. The results were interpreted as suggesting that the CMV-associated TCR signature is mostly present in the CD4+ memory repertoire.

With respect to this clone: Its antigen has not been determined. One base away there is no much larger clone; base qualities are not given.

The Quick-DNA Microprep Kit was used to extract genomic DNA from the sorted cells. TCRbeta DNA was amplified with the immunoSEQ hsTCRbeta kit following the manufacturer's protocol. TCRbeta libraries were sequenced on an Illumina MiSeq instrument. As for the authors' bioinformatics: Following removal of out-of-frame sequences, 2,204,828 distinct TCRbeta sequences were retained, with an average of roughly 70,000 per individual. Each individual was scored according to the count of roughly 160 previously reported CMV-associated TCRbeta sequences and the total productive distinct TCRbeta count. A beta-binomial model was reimplemented in Python, and scikit-learn random forests with default parameters were trained on US cohort data. Classifier performance on the Belgian cohort was summarized as median AUC with percentile confidence intervals calculated over 10,000 bootstrap iterations. The table was pulled from immuneACCESS by TCRdb, which kept in-frame rearrangements only. Such tables lose some clones; where checked, under half of the loss comes from unresolved V genes, and the rest has no known cause. V and J calls and clone size are copied from that table; D and trimming were computed from the DNA. The sample includes around 38,000 clones, with around 78% observed a single time. Of the sample, 5% to 7.5% is held by the ten largest clones.

A FACSAria II was used to sort memory CD4+ T cells, defined as single viable CD3+CD4+CD8-CD45RO+ cells. CMV serostatus was determined with a Roche Elecsys assay detecting serum IgG against CMV pp150, pp28, p38 and p52. After thawing, total CD4+ T cells were enriched by positive selection with CD4 magnetic microbeads. Samples originated from another study that specifically interrogated the CD4+ T cell memory repertoire. Following standard operating procedures, peripheral blood mononuclear cells were isolated and cryopreserved, while serum was kept at -80 degrees C. CD3-PerCP (BW264/56), CD4-APC (RPA-T4), CD45RO-PE (UCHT1) and CD8-Pacific Orange (3B5) antibodies were used for staining, and non-viable cells were excluded with Sytox blue. From the germline V gene (reference sequence), CDR1 is MNHNY and CDR2 is SVGAGI. Trimming takes 5 bases off V and 3 bases off J; junction bases not matched to a gene: 5. CDR3 length: 14 amino acids, cysteine to phenylalanine. Only the CDR3 region is kept as DNA, spanning 42 bases read in frame from base 1.

In this chain, TRBV6-6 is recombined with TRBJ1-2; 8 middle bases align to TRBD1. What was sequenced was memory CD4+ T cells from blood. The receptor was derived from an adult in good health and CMV-seronegative. The CDR3 protein sequence reads: CASSTRGQDYGYTF. The bases read TGTGCCAGCAGTACCCGGGGACAGGACTATGGCTACACCTTC.